Shown below are 11 T cell receptor beta chains from a single sample sequenced in a study of blood T cells in healthy people across ages. A second PCR, run for roughly 7 to 12 cycles, used a sample-barcoded 5' primer plus a J-beta primer mix. One entry per CDR3 protein results from TCRdb running MiXCR on the 5' RACE reads. Of some 790,000 distinct CDR3 sequences in the sample, under 35% were seen once. Sequencing was performed on blood. The receptor source for this set is an elderly woman in good health.

V usage is TRBV20-1 and J usage is TRBJ2-1; 8 bases align to TRBD2. Germline trimming cut 6 bases from V and 3 bases from J; bases unmatched to any gene: 4. The germline gives CDR1 DFQATT, CDR2 SNEGSKA (reference sequence). The CDR3 has 13 amino acids. The CDR3 DNA reads TGCAGTGCCCGGGAGGGCCGCTACAATGAGCAGTTCTTC. Its protein product is CSAREGRYNEQFF.

The rearrangement joins TRBV25-1 to TRBJ2-5, with 12 bases fitting TRBD1. Germline CDR1 MGHDK, CDR2 SYGVNS. This CDR3 is 17 amino acids long. Unmatched junction bases numbered 17, after V lost 4 bases and J lost 11 bases. This chain's CDR3 is CASSGGQGAINGNEQYF. For the CDR3, the DNA is TGTGCCAGCAGTGGGGGACAGGGGGCGATTAATGGGAATGAGCAGTACTTC.

This clonotype was observed many times. The chain uses TRBV20-1 and TRBJ2-3; tentatively, D is TRBD1 (6 bases). The V gene lost 5 bases and the J gene lost 2 bases, with 17 bases spanning the gap. This CDR3 comprises 15 residues. The germline V gene encodes CDR1 DFQATT and CDR2 SNEGSKA (reference sequence). This chain's CDR3 is CSAGAGDKPTDTQYF. CDR3 in DNA: TGCAGTGCTGGCGCTGGGGACAAGCCCACAGATACGCAGTATTTT.

This clonotype appeared many times. The chain is built from TRBV5-1 and TRBJ2-3, with TRBD2 matching over 12 bases. Trimming took 4 bases from V and 10 from J; bases not matched to a gene: 10. CDR3 length equals 15 residues. Per the germline V gene, CDR1 is SGHRS and CDR2 is YFSETQ. CDR3: CASSTGAGTSGSQYF. The CDR3 nucleotides are TGCGCCAGCAGCACGGGCGCCGGGACTAGCGGGTCGCAGTATTTT.

There are many counts of this clonotype. This sequence joins TRBV5-4 and TRBJ2-3, with D possibly TRBD2 on 7 matching bases. Between the trimmed V and J ends, which lost 0 bases and 5 bases, there was a span of 16 bases. CDR1 and CDR2 (germline): SGHNT, YYREEE (reference sequence). The CDR3 runs to 16 residues. CDR3 loop: CASSLAHGRGLDTQYF. CDR3 DNA sequence: TGTGCCAGCAGCTTGGCCCATGGGCGGGGGCTAGATACGCAGTATTTT.

V usage is TRBV2 and J usage is TRBJ1-2; TRBD1 matches at 7 bases. CDR1 SNHLY and CDR2 FYNNEI come from the germline V gene. Trimming at V came to 6 bases and at J to 10 bases, leaving 8 bases not matched to a gene. The CDR3 is 12 residues long. Here the CDR3 reads CASSAGGNFYTF. The CDR3 DNA sequence: TGTGCCAGCAGCGCAGGGGGAAACTTCTACACCTTC.

This clonotype came up many times. The chain joins TRBV5-1 to TRBJ2-4; no firm D call. Germline values: CDR1 SGHRS, CDR2 YFSETQ. The CDR3 loop spans 15 amino acids. Trimming stripped 0 bases from V and 7 bases from J, with 14 bases between. The CDR3 DNA reads as TGCGCCAGCAGCTTGGTGGGGAACGACGGGAACATTCAGTACTTC. It yields the protein CASSLVGNDGNIQYF.

The table lists this clonotype with a few counts. Here the CDR3 reads CASSPGPRRGNTEAFF. Here the CDR3 DNA reads TGTGCCAGCAGCCCGGGCCCTCGAAGGGGGAACACTGAAGCTTTCTTT. The chain couples TRBV27 to TRBJ1-1, with D perhaps matching TRBD1 (5 bases). This CDR3 has 16 residues. V lost 6 bases and J 1 base, leaving 18 bases between the germline ends. The germline V gene has CDR1 MNHEY and CDR2 SMNVEV (reference sequence).

This clonotype occurred a few times. V and J are TRBV9 and TRBJ2-5; D not certain. The CDR3 totals 16 residues. V lost 0 bases to trimming and J lost 1 base, with 13 bases between them. Germline V gives CDR1 SGDLS, CDR2 YYNGEE. CDR3 nucleotide sequence: TGTGCCAGCAGCGTAGGAATGGGCAGAGGCCAAGAGACCCAGTACTTC. Protein: CASSVGMGRGQETQYF. The full variable domain, in which reference TRBV9 and TRBJ2-5 provide the parts outside the CDR3, is DSGVTQTPKHLITATGQRVTLRCSPRSGDLSVYWYQQSLDQGLQFLIQYYNGEERAKGNILERFSAQQFPDLHSELNLSSLELGDSALYFCASSVGMGRGQETQYFGPGTRLLVL.

This clonotype was seen many times. This chain joins TRBV12-3 or TRBV12-4 and TRBJ1-2; 7 nucleotides line up with TRBD1. The CDR3 runs 14 residues. V shed 7 bases, J shed 3 bases, and the junction held 8 bases outside the gene matches. The CDR3 sequence is CASTTTGQHYGYTF. The CDR3 region has the DNA TGTGCCAGCACAACAACGGGACAGCACTATGGCTACACCTTC.

The chain joins TRBV7-2 to TRBJ2-1; the D gene is possibly TRBD2 (5 bases). V shed 5 bases and J shed 7 bases, with 12 bases lying between them. CDR3 length: 13 amino acids. The germline gives CDR1 SGHTA, CDR2 FQGNSA. CDR3 DNA: TGTGCCAGCAGCGTGCCGGGAACAAATGAGCAGTTCTTC. Translating it yields CASSVPGTNEQFF.